The clone carrying this T cell receptor beta chain was observed once. Its antigen remains unidentified. These data originate in a study of blood T cells in healthy people across ages. Alongside a J-beta primer mix, a sample-barcoded 5' primer served in a second PCR lasting roughly 6 to 11 cycles. Each cDNA was tagged by a template-switch adaptor containing 12 random nucleotides. TCRdb fed the 5' RACE reads into MiXCR, producing one record per CDR3 protein. Of fewer than 1.5 million distinct CDR3 sequences listed, 35% to 45% were seen once; the top ten hold 6.5% to 10%. Germline CDR1 is SGHVS and CDR2 is FNYEAQ. This CDR3 comprises 16 residues. After removal of 6 bases from V and 6 bases from J, the junction contained 12 bases not matched to a gene. Findings and caveats of the study: Because donor CMV status was unknown, expanded clonotype changes were possibly confounded. A roughly linear fall in TCR beta diversity per million T cells was seen with increasing age.

Aged roughly 6 to 95, donors were systemically healthy Caucasians from Russia. The chain has TRBV7-6 and TRBJ2-7, with TRBD1 matching over 12 bases. The clonotype originates from a woman aged 18-30 years in good health. Specimen: blood. CDR3 protein: CASSPGTGGFEGEQYF. The CDR3 nucleotides are TGTGCCAGCAGTCCCGGGACAGGGGGCTTTGAGGGCGAGCAGTACTTC.